This T cell receptor beta chain is from a study of metastatic and nonmetastatic thyroid tumors. Study as a whole: Thyroid patients, malignant and benign, had repertoires compared across blood and tumor or nodule tissue.

Study-wide results and caveats: Across blood and tumor, TCR beta diversity in malignant thyroid tumors was reportedly significantly higher than in benign nodules.

Original processing methods: Researchers built a distant-metastasis classifier for papillary thyroid cancer that drew on CDR3 differences across clinicopathological groups. TCRdb recomputed clones from the PCR reads via MiXCR. TCRdb, not the original authors, processed these V and J calls. The profile covers tens of thousands of clones, with around 21% appearing a single time and over 3% taken by the ten largest. A few counts support this clone. Its matching antigen is unknown. Germline CDR1 and CDR2: MNHEY and SVGEGT. The CDR3 contains 17 residues. The germline V and J ends were trimmed by 0 bases and 3 bases, with 16 bases remaining between them. Every patient was untreated before thyroid surgery.

This clonotype originated in a male donor with papillary thyroid cancer or a benign thyroid nodule (not recorded which). Some clones in this sample may be carry-over from other donors' samples. The sample comprised blood. The genes are TRBV6-2 or TRBV6-3 and TRBJ2-3; D possibly corresponds to TRBD2 (6 bases). The CDR3: CASSYSMGGAPTDTQYF. The CDR3 nucleotides are TGTGCCAGCAGTTACTCGATGGGGGGAGCCCCGACAGATACGCAGTATTTT.